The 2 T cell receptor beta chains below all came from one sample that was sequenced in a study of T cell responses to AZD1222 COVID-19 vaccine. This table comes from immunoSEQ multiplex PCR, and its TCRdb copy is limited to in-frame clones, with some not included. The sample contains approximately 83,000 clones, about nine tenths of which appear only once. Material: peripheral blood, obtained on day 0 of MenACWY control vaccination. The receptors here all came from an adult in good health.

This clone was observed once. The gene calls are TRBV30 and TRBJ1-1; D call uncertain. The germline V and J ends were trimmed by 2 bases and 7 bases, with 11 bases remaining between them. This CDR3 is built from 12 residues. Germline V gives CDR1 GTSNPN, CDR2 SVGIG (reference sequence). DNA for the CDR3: TGTGCCTGGAGTTCCTTAGGCAGTGAAGCTTTCTTT. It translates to CAWSSLGSEAFF.

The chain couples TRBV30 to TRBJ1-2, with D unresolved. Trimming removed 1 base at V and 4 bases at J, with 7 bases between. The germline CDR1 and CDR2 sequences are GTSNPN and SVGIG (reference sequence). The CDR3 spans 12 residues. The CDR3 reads CAWSDSFYGYTF. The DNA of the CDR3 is TGTGCCTGGAGTGACAGCTTCTATGGCTACACCTTC.